What follows describes a single T cell receptor beta chain. As yet, its antigen is unknown. Primers included in the PCR were 60 Vbeta and 13 Jbeta primers. TCRdb keeps only in-frame clones here, not all; method: immunoSEQ multiplex PCR. The data show 200,000 to 250,000 clones, with 65% to 85% seen just once and 2.9% held by the top ten. V lost 1 base and J lost 7; bases outside the gene matches: 16. The CDR3 consists of 18 residues. Germline CDR1 and CDR2: LNHDA and SQIVND (reference sequence). This sample was taken from a study of cytomegalovirus exposure and HLA in healthy donors. General study points: Previously analyzed data showed that most TCR beta V segments were productive at a frequency of about 90% or about 30%. TCR beta sequences reportedly predicted most subjects' HLA-A and HLA-B alleles accurately.

Donors consisted of healthy bone marrow donors. This chain connects TRBV19 to TRBJ1-5; 7 nucleotides agree with TRBD1. The sample taken for sequencing was PBMCs. The receptor comes from a man aged 25 to 40 in good health and CMV-seronegative. The CDR3 nucleotides are TGTGCCAGTAGTATAGGTTGGGTAAGAGGGGGCGAGGACCAGCCCCAGCATTTT. Translated, it gives CASSIGWVRGGEDQPQHF.